What follows are 18 T cell receptor beta chains derived from one specimen sequenced in a study of shared clonotypes between healthy human individuals. Using immunoSEQ multiplex PCR, the repertoire was profiled, and TCRdb retains in-frame clones only, with some absent. The sample shows about 960,000 clones, over 60% of them seen only once. The sample taken for sequencing was memory CD4+ T cells sorted from blood. Indicated subset: CD45RA-negative fraction. The receptors originated from a man aged 18 to 29 in good health.

The chain couples TRBV7-3 to TRBJ1-1; the match to TRBD1 covers 7 bases. V lost 5 bases and J lost 2; bases outside the gene matches: 11. Germline CDR1 SGHTA, CDR2 FQGTGA. This CDR3 is 16 amino acids long. CDR3: CASSPTPGQRNTEAFF. Here the CDR3 DNA reads TGTGCCAGCAGCCCCACCCCGGGACAGAGAAACACTGAAGCTTTCTTT.

The rearrangement uses TRBV6-6 and TRBJ2-7; TRBD1 aligns across 8 bases. V gave up 3 bases and J gave up 0 bases; unmatched junction bases: 7. This CDR3 is built from 16 residues. CDR1 is MNHNY and CDR2 is SVGAGI in the germline V gene (reference sequence). CDR3 residues: CASSYYPGQASYEQYF. For the CDR3, the DNA is TGTGCCAGCAGTTATTACCCGGGACAGGCCTCCTACGAGCAGTACTTC.

This clone has a single count. The rearrangement uses TRBV10-3 and TRBJ2-6; tentatively, D is TRBD2 (5 bases). Trimming shortened V by 11 bases and J by 0 bases, and 11 bases separated the two germline ends. This CDR3 region has 14 residues. Germline CDR1 is ENHRY and CDR2 is SYGVKD. This CDR3 reads CASGSVSGANVLTF. The CDR3 nucleotides read TGTGCCTCTGGGAGCGTCTCTGGGGCCAACGTCCTGACTTTC.

In the case of this clone: Other DNA sequences of this sample code for an identical CDR3. The chain joins TRBV6-1 to TRBJ2-7; D ambiguous. The CDR3 length is 12 residues. Germline CDR1 MNHNS, CDR2 SASEGT. Trimming took off 5 bases at V and 3 bases at J, with 8 bases between the two ends. The CDR3 sequence is CASSTQGYEQYF. CDR3 DNA sequence: TGTGCCAGCAGTACCCAAGGCTACGAGCAGTACTTC.

This clone showed up many times. V is TRBV20-1 and J is TRBJ1-1, with D unclear. The V and J ends lost 4 bases and 6 bases respectively, with 9 bases between them. Germline values: CDR1 DFQATT, CDR2 SNEGSKA (reference sequence). This CDR3 spans 11 amino acids. Here the CDR3 DNA reads TGCAGTGCTAACGACACCCCTGAAGCTTTCTTT. Translated, it gives CSANDTPEAFF.

In the case of this clone: This sample includes further DNA sequences coding for the same CDR3. J is TRBJ2-5 and V is TRBV18; D is undetermined. This CDR3 region has 12 residues. V gave up 2 bases and J gave up 5 bases, with 6 bases separating them. Germline-derived CDR1 and CDR2 are KGHSH and LQKENI. The CDR3 DNA follows: TGTGCCAGCTCACCAGAAAGGGAGACCCAGTACTTC. It encodes CASSPERETQYF.

The chain recombines TRBV6-5 with TRBJ1-2; a possible D gene is TRBD1 (6 bases). This CDR3 is built from 15 residues. Germline V CDR1 and CDR2: MNHEY, SVGAGI. Trimming pared 2 bases from V and 4 bases from J, leaving 14 bases between. The CDR3 loop reads CASSYPEGVGYGYTF. In DNA, the CDR3 is TGTGCCAGCAGTTACCCCGAGGGGGTTGGCTATGGCTACACCTTC.

The CDR3, as DNA: TGTGCCAGCAGAAACACAAATGAGCAGTTCTTC. Its protein product is CASRNTNEQFF. The chain joins TRBV2 to TRBJ2-1; no clear D gene. V dropped 6 bases and J dropped 7 bases, with 7 bases sitting between them. Germline CDR1 and CDR2: SNHLY and FYNNEI. CDR3 length: 11 amino acids.

This clone was seen more than once but under ten times. The CDR3 coding sequence is TGTGCCAGCAGCCCGGGGCCTCAAGAGACCCAGTACTTC. Amino acids: CASSPGPQETQYF. The chain uses TRBV5-4 and TRBJ2-5, with D perhaps assigned TRBD1 or TRBD2 (5 bases each). Per the germline V gene, CDR1 is SGHNT and CDR2 is YYREEE (reference sequence). V was pared by 4 bases and J by 2 bases, with 9 bases between. This CDR3 has 13 amino acids.

This clone is a singleton in its sample. The CDR3, as DNA: TGTGCCAGTGATCGGGGGGCGAACACCGGGGAGCTGTTTTTT. Amino acid sequence: CASDRGANTGELFF. The V call is TRBV19, the J call TRBJ2-2; 7 nucleotides align to TRBD2. Per germline, CDR1 LNHDA and CDR2 SQIVND (reference sequence). The CDR3 covers 14 residues. J lost 0 bases, V lost 8 bases, and 3 bases had no gene match.

The CDR3 sequence: CAWIRAGVYGYTF. The CDR3 DNA reads as TGTGCCTGGATAAGGGCAGGGGTCTATGGCTACACCTTC. The chain links TRBV30 to TRBJ1-2; a possible D gene is TRBD1 (6 bases). With 4 bases removed from V and 4 bases from J, the gap between germline ends came to 13 bases. The CDR3 covers 13 residues. From germline, CDR1 is GTSNPN and CDR2 SVGIG (reference sequence).

The V gene is TRBV10-3, the J gene TRBJ2-1, with 12 bases matching TRBD2. This CDR3 spans 14 amino acids. The J segment lost 13 bases and the V segment lost 0 bases, leaving 4 bases of the junction unmatched. Germline CDR1 and CDR2: ENHRY and SYGVKD. The CDR3 DNA follows: TGTGCCATCAGTGAGTCCGGACTAGCGGGGTCCCAGTTCTTC. Its translation: CAISESGLAGSQFF.

The chain recombines TRBV6-1 with TRBJ2-7; TRBD2 is a possible D gene (5 bases). Germline V gene sequence: CDR1 MNHNS, CDR2 SASEGT. The CDR3 sequence is 12 residues long. Trimming removed 6 bases at V and 4 bases at J, with 10 bases between. The CDR3 sequence is CASSGNRYEQYF. CDR3 nucleotide sequence: TGTGCCAGCAGCGGGAACCGATACGAGCAGTACTTC.

The chain is built from TRBV29-1 and TRBJ1-1; 9 bases are a match to TRBD1. The length of the CDR3 is 13 residues. Per germline, CDR1 SQVTM and CDR2 ANQGSEA. V lost 7 bases, J lost 1 base, and 4 bases stayed unmatched. CDR3 residues: CSARGQGNTEAFF. The DNA of the CDR3 is TGCAGCGCTCGGGGACAGGGGAACACTGAAGCTTTCTTT. The variable domain in full, completed from reference TRBV29-1 and TRBJ1-1, reads SAVISQKPSRDICQRGTSLTIQCQVDSQVTMMFWYRQQPGQSLTLIATANQGSEATYESGFVIDKFPISRPNLTFSTLTVSNMSPEDSSIYLCSARGQGNTEAFFGQGTRLTVV.

The V gene is TRBV6-6, the J gene TRBJ2-1; 10 positions match TRBD1. Germline V lookup: CDR1 MNHNY, CDR2 SVGAGI (reference sequence). CDR3 size: 14 residues. V gave up 7 bases and J gave up 7 bases; unmatched junction bases: 7. CDR3 sequence (DNA): TGTGCCAGCATGGGGACAGGGGTAAAGAATGAGCAGTTCTTC. It codes for CASMGTGVKNEQFF.

The chain links TRBV20-1 to TRBJ1-1, with unresolved D. The CDR3 runs 11 residues. The V end lost 5 bases, the J end lost 1 base, and 5 bases lay between the germline ends. Germline values: CDR1 DFQATT, CDR2 SNEGSKA (reference sequence). For the CDR3, the DNA is TGCAGTGCTCCAGAGAACACTGAAGCTTTCTTT. Protein sequence: CSAPENTEAFF.

The genes are TRBV19 and TRBJ1-2; D is undetermined. The CDR3 extends over 15 amino acids. Germline V gene sequence: CDR1 LNHDA, CDR2 SQIVND (reference sequence). The V gene lost 2 bases and the J gene lost 6 bases, with 16 bases spanning the gap. The CDR3 nucleotides are TGTGCCAGTAGTATACAGACTCTCGGAGGCCATGGCTACACCTTC. Amino acid sequence: CASSIQTLGGHGYTF. The whole variable domain, filled in from reference TRBV19 and TRBJ1-2, reads DGGITQSPKYLFRKEGQNVTLSCEQNLNHDAMYWYRQDPGQGLRLIYYSQIVNDFQKGDIAEGYSVSREKKESFPLTVTSAQKNPTAFYLCASSIQTLGGHGYTFGSGTRLTVV.

In its sample, this clone was seen once. The chain carries TRBV29-1 and TRBJ2-1; a possible D gene is TRBD2 (5 bases). Trimming took 7 bases from V and 7 from J, leaving 17 bases between them. This CDR3 has 13 residues. CDR1 and CDR2 (germline): SQVTM, ANQGSEA. The CDR3 DNA is TGCAGCGCCGGGGATCGGCTGAATAATGAGCAGTTCTTC. Its protein product is CSAGDRLNNEQFF.